These T cell receptor beta chains were read from a single sample in a study of beta chain features in type 1 diabetes. The assay was immunoSEQ multiplex PCR, and TCRdb's table has in-frame clones only and misses some. This repertoire shows 45,000 to 65,000 clones, around 56% found once; its top ten account for roughly 2.5%. Sequenced sample: Tregs from blood. These TCRs come from a woman aged 40 to 50 with type 1 diabetes. The CDR3 runs from the conserved cysteine through the conserved F or W. A D gene is named only where the DNA matches it firmly. The size field is filled for only some rows; it gives once, few, many or a size class.

abundance: NA; d_gene: NA; v_gene: TRBV5-1; j_gene: TRBJ2-7; CDR3nt: TGCGCCAGCAGCGGGGGGTTGGGGGAGCCCGAGCAGTACTTC; CDR3aa: CASSGGLGEPEQYF
abundance: few; d_gene: TRBD2; v_gene: TRBV6-1; j_gene: TRBJ2-3; CDR3nt: TGTGCCAGCAGGAGCGGGAACTCAGATACGCAGTATTTT; CDR3aa: CASRSGNSDTQYF
abundance: NA; d_gene: TRBD1; v_gene: TRBV19; j_gene: TRBJ2-7; CDR3nt: TGTGCCAGTAGTATCCGGACAGGGCGCTACGAGCAGTACTTC; CDR3aa: CASSIRTGRYEQYF
abundance: NA; d_gene: NA; v_gene: TRBV7-2; j_gene: TRBJ1-2; CDR3nt: TGTGCCAGCAGGCTAGCTTCTAACTATGGCTACACCTTC; CDR3aa: CASRLASNYGYTF
abundance: few; d_gene: TRBD1; v_gene: TRBV7-9; j_gene: TRBJ2-6; CDR3nt: TGTGCCAGCAGCGGAACCCCGGGACAGGTAGTTTCTGGGGCCAACGTCCTGACTTTC; CDR3aa: CASSGTPGQVVSGANVLTF
abundance: once; d_gene: NA; v_gene: TRBV27; j_gene: TRBJ1-5; CDR3nt: TGTGCCAGCAGTTACTCCGGGAATCAGCCCCAGCATTTT; CDR3aa: CASSYSGNQPQHF
abundance: NA; d_gene: NA; v_gene: TRBV11-2; j_gene: TRBJ1-2; CDR3nt: TGTGCCAGCAGCTTAGATGCCGGGTCCTATGGCTACACCTTC; CDR3aa: CASSLDAGSYGYTF
abundance: NA; d_gene: TRBD1; v_gene: TRBV2; j_gene: TRBJ2-5; CDR3nt: TGTGCCAGCAGGGGACAGGGGCGAGAGACCCAGTACTTC; CDR3aa: CASRGQGRETQYF
abundance: NA; d_gene: TRBD1; v_gene: TRBV18; j_gene: TRBJ1-2; CDR3nt: TGTGCCAGCTCACCGGACAGGGAGGTCTACACCTTC; CDR3aa: CASSPDREVYTF
abundance: few; d_gene: NA; v_gene: TRBV2; j_gene: TRBJ2-6; CDR3nt: TGTGCCAGCAGGGGAGCAACACTTTCTGGGGCCAACGTCCTGACTTTC; CDR3aa: CASRGATLSGANVLTF
abundance: NA; d_gene: NA; v_gene: TRBV7-2; j_gene: TRBJ1-2; CDR3nt: TGTGCCAGCAGCTTAGTAGTGTATGGCTACACCTTC; CDR3aa: CASSLVVYGYTF
abundance: NA; d_gene: NA; v_gene: TRBV11-2; j_gene: TRBJ1-1; CDR3nt: TGTGCCAGCAGCTTAGCGGGTACCGAGGCTTTCTTT; CDR3aa: CASSLAGTEAFF
abundance: NA; d_gene: NA; v_gene: TRBV7-8; j_gene: TRBJ1-5; CDR3nt: TGTGCCAGCAGCCCCCCCACAGGCCGTGGGTTATTCCGAGACTTTCAGCCCCAGCATTTT; CDR3aa: CASSPPTGRGLFRDFQPQHF
abundance: once; d_gene: NA; v_gene: TRBV7-2; j_gene: TRBJ1-4; CDR3nt: TGTGCCAGCAGCTTAGCAACAGGCTATGATGAAAAACTGTTTTTT; CDR3aa: CASSLATGYDEKLFF
abundance: NA; d_gene: TRBD2; v_gene: TRBV7-2; j_gene: TRBJ2-1; CDR3nt: TGTGCCAGCAGCTCGTTAGCGGGAGTTACTTCATACAATGAGCAGTTCTTC; CDR3aa: CASSSLAGVTSYNEQFF
abundance: NA; d_gene: NA; v_gene: TRBV7-9; j_gene: TRBJ2-2; CDR3nt: TGTGCCAGCAGCTTTGGGAGCACCGGGGAGCTGTTTTTT; CDR3aa: CASSFGSTGELFF
abundance: once; d_gene: NA; v_gene: TRBV19; j_gene: TRBJ2-1; CDR3nt: TGTGCCAGTAGACTCACTAGGTCCTCCTACAATGAGCAGTTCTTC; CDR3aa: CASRLTRSSYNEQFF
abundance: NA; d_gene: NA; v_gene: TRBV7-9; j_gene: TRBJ2-1; CDR3nt: TGTGCCAGCAGCTTCTCCAATGAGCAGTTCTTC; CDR3aa: CASSFSNEQFF
abundance: few; d_gene: NA; v_gene: TRBV10-3; j_gene: TRBJ2-3; CDR3nt: TGTGCCATCAGTGAGTCTAGGTCGCAGGGGAACACCGGAGATACGCAGTATTTT; CDR3aa: CAISESRSQGNTGDTQYF
abundance: few; d_gene: TRBD1; v_gene: TRBV5-4; j_gene: TRBJ1-5; CDR3nt: TGTGCCAGCAGTGCTCAGGGGGCGGGTCAGCCCCAGCATTTT; CDR3aa: CASSAQGAGQPQHF
abundance: NA; d_gene: TRBD2; v_gene: TRBV28; j_gene: TRBJ2-2; CDR3nt: TGTGCCAGCAGCCCGAGGGGAGGGACCGGGGAGCTGTTTTTT; CDR3aa: CASSPRGGTGELFF
abundance: NA; d_gene: NA; v_gene: TRBV28; j_gene: TRBJ2-5; CDR3nt: TGTGCCAGCAGTTTGACCCAGCGGTACCAAGAGACCCAGTACTTC; CDR3aa: CASSLTQRYQETQYF
abundance: few; d_gene: TRBD2; v_gene: TRBV5-6; j_gene: TRBJ2-1; CDR3nt: TGTGCCAGCAGGCCTCGGACTAGCGGGAGGGCCGCCTACAATGAGCAGTTCTTC; CDR3aa: CASRPRTSGRAAYNEQFF
abundance: NA; d_gene: TRBD2; v_gene: TRBV2; j_gene: TRBJ2-7; CDR3nt: TGTGCCAGCAGTGAAGTTAGGGCGGGAGGTCCCTACGAGCAGTACTTC; CDR3aa: CASSEVRAGGPYEQYF
abundance: few; d_gene: NA; v_gene: TRBV6-1; j_gene: TRBJ2-4; CDR3nt: TGTGCCAGCAGTGAAGTGGGGACACCAAACATTCAGTACTTC; CDR3aa: CASSEVGTPNIQYF
abundance: NA; d_gene: NA; v_gene: TRBV27; j_gene: TRBJ1-4; CDR3nt: TGTGCCACCCGAAGGCCGGGGGGCACTAATGAAAAACTGTTTTTT; CDR3aa: CATRRPGGTNEKLFF
abundance: NA; d_gene: TRBD1; v_gene: TRBV5-1; j_gene: TRBJ2-2; CDR3nt: TGCGCCAGCAGCGCTCAGGGGGCAGGTGACACCGGGGAGCTGTTTTTT; CDR3aa: CASSAQGAGDTGELFF
abundance: NA; d_gene: NA; v_gene: TRBV7-3; j_gene: TRBJ1-5; CDR3nt: TGTGCCAGCAGCTTAACAGGGGATAGCAATCAGCCCCAGCATTTT; CDR3aa: CASSLTGDSNQPQHF
abundance: NA; d_gene: TRBD2; v_gene: TRBV25-1; j_gene: TRBJ2-7; CDR3nt: TGTGCCAGCCGACGAGCGGGAAAGGGAGATTACGAGCAGTACTTC; CDR3aa: CASRRAGKGDYEQYF
abundance: NA; d_gene: TRBD2; v_gene: TRBV7-2; j_gene: TRBJ2-1; CDR3nt: TGTGCCAGCAGCTACCGCGGGGGTAACAATGCTGATGAGCAGTTCTTC; CDR3aa: CASSYRGGNNADEQFF
abundance: NA; d_gene: NA; v_gene: TRBV7-9; j_gene: TRBJ2-7; CDR3nt: TGTGCCAGCAGCCCCCACTCCGGGACTTCGAGCTCCTACGAGCAGTACTTC; CDR3aa: CASSPHSGTSSSYEQYF
abundance: NA; d_gene: NA; v_gene: TRBV7-9; j_gene: TRBJ1-2; CDR3nt: TGTGCCAGCAGCTTAGGAGGGGGATATGGCTACACCTTC; CDR3aa: CASSLGGGYGYTF
abundance: NA; d_gene: NA; v_gene: TRBV5-6; j_gene: TRBJ1-2; CDR3nt: TGTGCCAGCAGCTTGTCTCCAGGGGTACACTATGGCTACACCTTC; CDR3aa: CASSLSPGVHYGYTF
abundance: few; d_gene: TRBD2; v_gene: TRBV19; j_gene: TRBJ2-1; CDR3nt: TGTGCCAGTAGAGCGGGAGCCGGGGGATCCAATGAGCAGTTCTTC; CDR3aa: CASRAGAGGSNEQFF
abundance: NA; d_gene: NA; v_gene: TRBV5-1; j_gene: TRBJ2-5; CDR3nt: TGCGCCAGCAGCAGAGATCGGGAGACCCAGTACTTC; CDR3aa: CASSRDRETQYF
abundance: NA; d_gene: TRBD2; v_gene: TRBV28; j_gene: TRBJ2-1; CDR3nt: TGTGCCAGCAGTTTGGCGGGGGGGGCGGGTGAGCAGTTCTTC; CDR3aa: CASSLAGGAGEQFF
abundance: NA; d_gene: NA; v_gene: TRBV4-3; j_gene: TRBJ1-5; CDR3nt: TGCGCCAGCAGCCAAGACGGGGGATTAGGCAATCAGCCCCAGCATTTT; CDR3aa: CASSQDGGLGNQPQHF
abundance: few; d_gene: TRBD2; v_gene: TRBV7-3; j_gene: TRBJ2-1; CDR3nt: TGTGCCAGCAGCCCGCACTTAGCGGGAGGGCCGGGTGAGCAGTTCTTC; CDR3aa: CASSPHLAGGPGEQFF
abundance: few; d_gene: NA; v_gene: TRBV6-6; j_gene: TRBJ2-1; CDR3nt: TGTGCCAGCAGTGCGCAGGGTTACAATGAGCAGTTCTTC; CDR3aa: CASSAQGYNEQFF
abundance: NA; d_gene: TRBD2; v_gene: TRBV7-2; j_gene: TRBJ2-3; CDR3nt: TGTGCCAGCACCTTGATGGGGACTAGGACCACAGATACGCAGTATTTT; CDR3aa: CASTLMGTRTTDTQYF
abundance: large; d_gene: TRBD2; v_gene: TRBV7-2; j_gene: TRBJ2-1; CDR3nt: TGTGCCAGCAGCTTAGGGAGACTAGCGGGGATCGATGAGCAGTTCTTC; CDR3aa: CASSLGRLAGIDEQFF
abundance: NA; d_gene: NA; v_gene: TRBV28; j_gene: TRBJ2-7; CDR3nt: TGTGCCAGCGGCGGACATCCTAGTAGCTCCTACGAGCAGTACTTC; CDR3aa: CASGGHPSSSYEQYF